This TCR beta chain was sequenced for a study of shared clonotypes between healthy human individuals. CDR1 is SGHRS, CDR2 YFSETQ, per germline. V lost 2 bases and J lost 6; bases outside the gene matches: 6. The CDR3 contains 15 residues. Those who donated were healthy HIV-negative adults, with no recent acute infections or vaccinations reported. A word on this clone: Antigen unknown. Other DNA variants within this sample encode the same CDR3.

Points from the study as a whole: Researchers sampled blood only, noting tissue repertoires likely differ.

Genomic DNA (from each subset) was split evenly across several immunoSEQ plates. Using immunoSEQ multiplex PCR, the repertoire was profiled, and TCRdb retains in-frame clones only, with some absent. There are roughly 2.5 million clones in the sample; around 90% occur only once, and roughly 0.15% lies in the top ten. The chain joins TRBV5-1 to TRBJ2-3, with TRBD1 identical over 10 bases. The clonotype was recovered from a man younger than 35 in good health. Input material: naive CD4+ T cells sorted from blood. Subset here: CD45RA+ positively selected. The CDR3 region has the DNA TGCGCCAGCAGCTTTTCGGGACAGGGGAGCGATACGCAGTATTTT. Translation gives CASSFSGQGSDTQYF.